This T cell receptor beta chain came from a study of shared clonotypes between healthy human individuals. Study-wide points: Non-shared clonotypes displayed generation probabilities falling below those of clonotypes present in all four donors. Larger estimated richness was generally recorded for naive subsets relative to memory subsets. Donor clonotype sharing was expected to depend on sequencing depth.

The V gene lost 0 bases and the J gene lost 1 base, with 9 bases spanning the gap. The CDR3 is made up of 15 amino acids. CDR1 SNHLY and CDR2 FYNNEI come from the germline V gene. Each of the donors was a healthy adult who was HIV-negative and had not had a recent acute infection or vaccination. This clone showed up just a few times. Its cognate antigen is unknown. Measured with immunoSEQ multiplex PCR; TCRdb has only the in-frame clones, and not every one. This sample has about 1.1 million clones, with about 72% found just once. This sequence was found in a man aged 18 to 35 in good health. Some clones in this sample may be carry-over from other donors' samples. This rearrangement joins TRBV2 to TRBJ1-1; D not resolved. Sequencing was performed on memory CD4+ T cells from PBMCs. Documented subset: CD45RA-negative fraction. This CDR3 reads CASSEARGWNTEAFF. For the CDR3, the DNA is TGTGCCAGCAGTGAAGCCCGGGGATGGAACACTGAAGCTTTCTTT. The full variable domain, in which reference TRBV2 and TRBJ1-1 provide the parts outside the CDR3, is EPEVTQTPSHQVTQMGQEVILRCVPISNHLYFYWYRQILGQKVEFLVSFYNNEISEKSEIFDDQFSVERPDGSNFTLKIRSTKLEDSAMYFCASSEARGWNTEAFFGQGTRLTVV.